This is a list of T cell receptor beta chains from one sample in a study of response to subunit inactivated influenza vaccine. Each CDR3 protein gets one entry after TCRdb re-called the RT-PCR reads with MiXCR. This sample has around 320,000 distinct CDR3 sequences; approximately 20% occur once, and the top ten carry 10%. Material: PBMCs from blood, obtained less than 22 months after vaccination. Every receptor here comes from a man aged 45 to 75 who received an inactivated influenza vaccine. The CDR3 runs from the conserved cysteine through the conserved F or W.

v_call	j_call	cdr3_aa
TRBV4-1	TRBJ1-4	CASSKRGQGYEKLFF
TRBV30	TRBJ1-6	CAWSAQGLYNSTLHF
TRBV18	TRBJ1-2	CASSVSQAADTYTF
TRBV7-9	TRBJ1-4	CASSFWATNEKLFF
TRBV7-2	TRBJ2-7	CASSFPGVKQYF
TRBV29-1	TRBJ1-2	CSVGGTGGRTGYTF
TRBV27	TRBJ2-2	CASSLDGRGTGELFF
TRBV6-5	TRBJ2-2	CASSYSFTPGGELFF
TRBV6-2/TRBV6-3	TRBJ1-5	CASSYSARPSNQPQHF
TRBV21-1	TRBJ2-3	CASSIPGQRATDTQYF
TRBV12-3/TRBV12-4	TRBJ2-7	CASRGQQGGVSYEQYF
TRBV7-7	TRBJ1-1	CASSLGPERGDTEAFF
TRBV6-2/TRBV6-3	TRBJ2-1	CATLAGGGEQFF
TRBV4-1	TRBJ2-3	CASSHLAGVGDTQYF
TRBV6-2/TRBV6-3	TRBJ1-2	CASSYWDGYGYTF
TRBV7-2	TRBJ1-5	CASSLEWNQPQHF
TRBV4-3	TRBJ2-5	CASSQVRGPRGETQYF
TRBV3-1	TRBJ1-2	CASSQDRGTQGYGYTF
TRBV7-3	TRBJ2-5	CASSLKGRETQYF
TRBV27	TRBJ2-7	CASSLVSGSYEQYF
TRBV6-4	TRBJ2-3	CASSEGYSSTDTQYF
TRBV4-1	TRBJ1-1	CASSQGGEWNTEAFF
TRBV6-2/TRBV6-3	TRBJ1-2	CASSSRDRPLLGYTF
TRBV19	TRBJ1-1	CASSILTGGTEAFF
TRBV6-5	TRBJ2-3	CASSYRTSGYTDTQYF
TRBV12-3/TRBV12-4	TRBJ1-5	CASSFRQIGSNQPLHF
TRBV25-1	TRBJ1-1	CASSPAIGGQRVNTEAFF
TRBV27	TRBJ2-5	CASSIGEQETQYF
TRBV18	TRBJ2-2	CASSPQGANTGELFF
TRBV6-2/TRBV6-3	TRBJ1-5	CASSYDGQAYSNQPQHF
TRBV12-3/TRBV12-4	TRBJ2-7	CASSLAQLGQGQTYEQYF
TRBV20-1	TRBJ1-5	CSAREGGTGHQPQHF
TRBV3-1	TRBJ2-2	CASSPPKWGELFF
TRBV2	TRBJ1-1	CASSEVQASRAEAFF
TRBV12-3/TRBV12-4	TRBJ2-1	CASSLRVRSDEQFF
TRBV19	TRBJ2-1	CASSERSWNEQFF
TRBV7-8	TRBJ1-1	CASSYSGQGKGNTEAFF
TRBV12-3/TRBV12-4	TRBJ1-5	CASRRDRGSNQPQHF
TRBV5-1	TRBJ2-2	CASSLQGARVGELFF
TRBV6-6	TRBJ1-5	CASSGSGNQPQHF
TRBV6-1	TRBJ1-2	CASRETTGGRYGYTF
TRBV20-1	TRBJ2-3	CSANSRTGTDTQYF
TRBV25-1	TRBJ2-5	CASSGEETQYF
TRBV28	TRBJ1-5	CASSLTQGGMRAQPQHF
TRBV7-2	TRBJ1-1	CASSVDRANTEAFF
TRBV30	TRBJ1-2	CAWSLRVDGYTF
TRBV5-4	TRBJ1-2	CASSQPSGTGGDYGYTF
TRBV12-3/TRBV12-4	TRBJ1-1	CASRMTGGKNTEAFF
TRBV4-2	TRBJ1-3	CASSQAGVGTIYF
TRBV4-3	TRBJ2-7	CASSQFLTDTYEQYF
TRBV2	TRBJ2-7	CASRRDSFYQQYF
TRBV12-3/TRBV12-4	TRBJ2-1	CASSFVFGGRGYEQFF
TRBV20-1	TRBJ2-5	CSARGDRQETQYF